The T cell receptor beta chain under discussion was sequenced for a study of T cells after yellow fever vaccination. Points from the study as a whole: Although the secondary response was weaker, it peaked faster, at day 5 versus 15. Booster sampling recovered most clones from primary vaccination (under 97% CD4, roughly 90% CD8). Of the clonotypes, a small share occurred in both CD4 and CD8 compartments.

Concerning this clonotype: What it binds is unknown.

From germline, CDR1 is SQVTM and CDR2 ANQGSEA. Trimming pared 3 bases from V and 7 bases from J, leaving 3 bases between. The CDR3 spans 10 residues. TCRdb called the 5' RACE reads again in MiXCR, with one record for every CDR3 protein. The repertoire holds roughly 400,000 distinct CDR3 sequences, with over 15% as singletons. Source: PBMCs, taken before the yellow fever booster vaccination. The source of this sequence is a man between 18 and 35 years old who received the YFV17D yellow fever vaccine. The genes are TRBV29-1 and TRBJ2-2; D uncertain. The CDR3 reads CSVDVGELFF. DNA for the CDR3: TGCAGCGTTGATGTCGGGGAGCTGTTTTTT.